Below are 3 T cell receptor beta chains sequenced from a single sample in a study of T-cell reconstitution after alpha-beta-depleted transplantation in children. Findings and limits, study-wide: T-cell numbers and diversity, one year after transplant, stemmed largely from T cells that were newly produced.

Unique molecular identifiers were built into the TCRbeta library. MiXCR was run by TCRdb on the PCR reads, yielding one entry per CDR3 protein. The top ten hold approximately 9% of the sample, which has 250,000 to 300,000 distinct CDR3 sequences, roughly 8.2% seen once. These receptors have no identified antigens. Here the sequenced sample was peripheral blood, taken 360 days after TCRalphabeta/CD19-depleted stem cell transplant. All receptors derive from a female patient aged 2 to 10 who had a stem cell transplant for Fanconi anemia, so the T cells may come from the graft donor.

This clonotype was counted ten times or more. This chain links TRBV28 with TRBJ2-5; 8 nucleotides match TRBD2. Germline loops: CDR1 MDHEN, CDR2 SYDVKM. The CDR3 is 14 residues long. After removal of 3 bases from V and 5 bases from J, the junction contained 5 bases not matched to a gene. This chain's CDR3 is CASSFGVAGETQYF. For the CDR3, the DNA is TGTGCCAGCAGTTTCGGCGTAGCGGGGGAGACCCAGTACTTC.

This clonotype showed up many times. The J gene is TRBJ1-2, the V gene TRBV7-6; D not certain. V shed 5 bases and J shed 2 bases, with 9 bases lying between them. In germline, CDR1 is SGHVS, CDR2 FNYEAQ. The CDR3 extends over 13 amino acids. CDR3 in DNA: TGTGCCAGCAGCCATCGACCCAACTATGGCTACACCTTC. Amino acids: CASSHRPNYGYTF.

This clonotype has a handful of counts. J is TRBJ1-5 and V is TRBV20-1, with D tentatively TRBD1 (6 bases). The CDR3 contains 17 residues. The germline V gene has CDR1 DFQATT and CDR2 SNEGSKA (reference sequence). The V and J ends lost 2 bases and 0 bases respectively, with 17 bases between them. The chain's CDR3 is CSARIGQRFISNQPQHF. The CDR3 nucleotides are TGCAGTGCTAGAATAGGACAGCGCTTCATTAGCAATCAGCCCCAGCATTTT.